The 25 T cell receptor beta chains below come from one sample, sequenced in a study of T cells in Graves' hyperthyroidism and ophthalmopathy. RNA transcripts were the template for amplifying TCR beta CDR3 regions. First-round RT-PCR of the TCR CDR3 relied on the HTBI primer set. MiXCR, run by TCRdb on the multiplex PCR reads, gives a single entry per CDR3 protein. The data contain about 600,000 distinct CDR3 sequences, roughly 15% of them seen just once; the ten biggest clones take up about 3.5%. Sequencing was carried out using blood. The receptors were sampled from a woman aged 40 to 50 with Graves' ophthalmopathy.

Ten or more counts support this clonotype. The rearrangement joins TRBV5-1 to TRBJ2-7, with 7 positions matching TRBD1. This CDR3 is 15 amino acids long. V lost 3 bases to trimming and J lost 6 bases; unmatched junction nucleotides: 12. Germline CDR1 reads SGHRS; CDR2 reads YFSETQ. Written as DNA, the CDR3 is TGCGCCAGCAGCTCCGGACAGGCCCTCCCTTCCGAGCAGTACTTC. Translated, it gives CASSSGQALPSEQYF.

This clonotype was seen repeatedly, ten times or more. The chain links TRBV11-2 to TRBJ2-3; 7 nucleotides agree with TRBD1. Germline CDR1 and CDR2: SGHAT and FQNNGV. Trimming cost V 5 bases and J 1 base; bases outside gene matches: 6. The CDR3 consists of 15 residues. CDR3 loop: CASSDLTGRTDTQYF. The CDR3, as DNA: TGTGCCAGCAGCGACTTGACAGGGCGCACAGATACGCAGTATTTT.

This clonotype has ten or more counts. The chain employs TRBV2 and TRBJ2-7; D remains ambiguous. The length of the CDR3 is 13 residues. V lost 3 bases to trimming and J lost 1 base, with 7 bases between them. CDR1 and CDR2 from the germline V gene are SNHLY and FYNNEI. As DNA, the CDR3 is TGTGCCAGCAGTGAGACTGTTTCCTACGAGCAGTACTTC. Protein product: CASSETVSYEQYF.

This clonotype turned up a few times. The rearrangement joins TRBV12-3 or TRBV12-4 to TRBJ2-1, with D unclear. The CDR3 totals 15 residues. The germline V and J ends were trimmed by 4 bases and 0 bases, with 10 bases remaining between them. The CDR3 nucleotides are TGTGCCAGCAGTTCCACCGGGCCCTCCTACAATGAGCAGTTCTTC. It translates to CASSSTGPSYNEQFF.

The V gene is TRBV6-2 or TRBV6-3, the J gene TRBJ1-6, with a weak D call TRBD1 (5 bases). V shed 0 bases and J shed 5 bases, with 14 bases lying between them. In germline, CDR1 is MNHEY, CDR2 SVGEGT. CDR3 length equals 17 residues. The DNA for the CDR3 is TGTGCCAGCAGTTACTCGTTTTTACGGACACATAATTCACCCCTCCACTTT. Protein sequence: CASSYSFLRTHNSPLHF.

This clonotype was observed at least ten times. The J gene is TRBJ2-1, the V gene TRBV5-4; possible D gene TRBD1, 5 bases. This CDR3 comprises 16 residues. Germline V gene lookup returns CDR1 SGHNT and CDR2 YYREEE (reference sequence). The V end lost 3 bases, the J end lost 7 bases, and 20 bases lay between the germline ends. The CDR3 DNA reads TGTGCCAGCAGCTCGATGGGCGGACACTCCGTGAATGAGCAGTTCTTC. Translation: CASSSMGGHSVNEQFF. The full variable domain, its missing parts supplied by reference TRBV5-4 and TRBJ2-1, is ETGVTQSPTHLIKTRGQQVTLRCSSQSGHNTVSWYQQALGQGPQFIFQYYREEENGRGNFPPRFSGLQFPNYSSELNVNALELDDSALYLCASSSMGGHSVNEQFFGPGTRLTVL.

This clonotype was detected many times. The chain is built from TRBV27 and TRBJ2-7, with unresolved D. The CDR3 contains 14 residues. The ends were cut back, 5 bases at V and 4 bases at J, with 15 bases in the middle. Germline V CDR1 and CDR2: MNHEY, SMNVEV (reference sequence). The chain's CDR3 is CASSPLPKVYEQYF. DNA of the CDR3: TGTGCCAGCAGTCCCTTGCCGAAGGTATACGAGCAGTACTTC.

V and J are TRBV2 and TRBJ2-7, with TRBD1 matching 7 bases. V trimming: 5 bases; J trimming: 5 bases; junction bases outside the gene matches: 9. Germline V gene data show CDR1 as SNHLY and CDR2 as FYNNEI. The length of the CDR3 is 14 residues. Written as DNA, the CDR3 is TGTGCCAGCAGTTTCAAGACAGGGCCCCACGAGCAGTACTTC. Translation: CASSFKTGPHEQYF.

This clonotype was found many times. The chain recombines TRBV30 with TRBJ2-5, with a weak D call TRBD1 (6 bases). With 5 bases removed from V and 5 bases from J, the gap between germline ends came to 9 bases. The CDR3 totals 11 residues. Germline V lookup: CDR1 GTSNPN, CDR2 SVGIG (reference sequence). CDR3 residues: CAWAGVETQYF. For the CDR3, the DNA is TGTGCCTGGGCAGGGGTCGAGACCCAGTACTTC.

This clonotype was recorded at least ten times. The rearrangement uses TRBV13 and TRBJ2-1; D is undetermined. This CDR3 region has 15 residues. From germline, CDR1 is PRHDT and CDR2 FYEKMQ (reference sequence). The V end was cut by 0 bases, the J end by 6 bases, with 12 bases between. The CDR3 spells CASSLGLSKVNEQFF. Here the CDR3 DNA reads TGTGCCAGCAGCTTAGGCCTGTCAAAGGTCAATGAGCAGTTCTTC.

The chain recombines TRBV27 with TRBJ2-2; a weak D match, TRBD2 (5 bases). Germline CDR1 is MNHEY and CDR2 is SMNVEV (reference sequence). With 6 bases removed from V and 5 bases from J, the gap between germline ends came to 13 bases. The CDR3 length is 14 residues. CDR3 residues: CASRGSIRTGELFF. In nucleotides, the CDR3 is TGTGCCAGCAGGGGGAGTATAAGGACCGGGGAGCTGTTTTTT.

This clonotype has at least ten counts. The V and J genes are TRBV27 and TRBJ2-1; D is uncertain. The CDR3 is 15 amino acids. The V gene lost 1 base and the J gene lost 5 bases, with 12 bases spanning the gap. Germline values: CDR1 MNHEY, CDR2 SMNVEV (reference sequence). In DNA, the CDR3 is TGTGCCAGCAGTTTATTTACTACTGGCCACAATGAGCAGTTCTTC. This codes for CASSLFTTGHNEQFF.

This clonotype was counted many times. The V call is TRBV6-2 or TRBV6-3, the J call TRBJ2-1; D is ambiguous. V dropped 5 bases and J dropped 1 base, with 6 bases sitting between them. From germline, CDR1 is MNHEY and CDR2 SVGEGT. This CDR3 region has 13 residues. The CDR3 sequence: CASSTLSYNEQFF. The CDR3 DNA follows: TGTGCCAGCAGTACCTTATCCTACAATGAGCAGTTCTTC.

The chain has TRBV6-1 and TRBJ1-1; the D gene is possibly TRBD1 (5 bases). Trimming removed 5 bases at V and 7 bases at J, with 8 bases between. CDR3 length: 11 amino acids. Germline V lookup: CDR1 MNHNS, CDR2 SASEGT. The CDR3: CASSQGREAFF. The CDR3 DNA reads TGTGCCAGCAGTCAGGGACGTGAAGCTTTCTTT.

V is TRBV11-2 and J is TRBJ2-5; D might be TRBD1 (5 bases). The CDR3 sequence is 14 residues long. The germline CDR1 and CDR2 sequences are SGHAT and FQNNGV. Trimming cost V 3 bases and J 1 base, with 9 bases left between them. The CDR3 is CASSLTASQETQYF. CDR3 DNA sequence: TGTGCCAGCAGCTTGACAGCTAGCCAAGAGACCCAGTACTTC.

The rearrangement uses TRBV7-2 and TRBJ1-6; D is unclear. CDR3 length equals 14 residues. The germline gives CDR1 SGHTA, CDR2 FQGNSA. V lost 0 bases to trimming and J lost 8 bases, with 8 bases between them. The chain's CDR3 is CASSLAGSHSPLHF. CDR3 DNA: TGTGCCAGCAGCTTAGCGGGCAGCCATTCACCCCTCCACTTT.

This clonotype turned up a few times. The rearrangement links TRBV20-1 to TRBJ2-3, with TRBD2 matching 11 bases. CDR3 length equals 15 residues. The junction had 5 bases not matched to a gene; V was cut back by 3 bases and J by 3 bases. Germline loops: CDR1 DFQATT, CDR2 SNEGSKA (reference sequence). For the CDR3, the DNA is TGCAGTGCTAGGCGTGCTAGCGGGGGGACAGATACGCAGTATTTT. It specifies CSARRASGGTDTQYF.

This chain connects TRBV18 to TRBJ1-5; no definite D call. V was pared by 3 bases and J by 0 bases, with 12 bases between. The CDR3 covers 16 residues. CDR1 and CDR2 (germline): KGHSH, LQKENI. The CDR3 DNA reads TGTGCCAGCTCACCCTCCGGAAGCTATAGCAATCAGCCCCAGCATTTT. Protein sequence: CASSPSGSYSNQPQHF.

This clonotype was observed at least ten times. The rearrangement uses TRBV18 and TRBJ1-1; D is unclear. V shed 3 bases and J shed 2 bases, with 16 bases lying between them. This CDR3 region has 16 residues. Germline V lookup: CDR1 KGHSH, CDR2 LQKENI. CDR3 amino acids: CASSPGEAVFNTEAFF. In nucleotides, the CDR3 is TGTGCCAGCTCACCCGGAGAAGCAGTATTTAACACTGAAGCTTTCTTT.

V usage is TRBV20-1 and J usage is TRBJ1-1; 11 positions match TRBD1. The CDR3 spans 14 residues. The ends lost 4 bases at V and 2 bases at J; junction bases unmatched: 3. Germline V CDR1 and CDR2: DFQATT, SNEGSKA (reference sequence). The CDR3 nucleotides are TGCAGTGCTACAGGACAGGGGGCCAACACTGAAGCTTTCTTT. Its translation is CSATGQGANTEAFF.

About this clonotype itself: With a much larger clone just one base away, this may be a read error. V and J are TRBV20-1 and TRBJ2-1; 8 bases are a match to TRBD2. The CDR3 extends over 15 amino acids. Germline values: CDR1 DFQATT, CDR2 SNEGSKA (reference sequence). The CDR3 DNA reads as TGCAGTGCTAGAGATCCAGCGGGAGCCCACAATGAGCGGTTCTTC. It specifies CSARDPAGAHNERFF.

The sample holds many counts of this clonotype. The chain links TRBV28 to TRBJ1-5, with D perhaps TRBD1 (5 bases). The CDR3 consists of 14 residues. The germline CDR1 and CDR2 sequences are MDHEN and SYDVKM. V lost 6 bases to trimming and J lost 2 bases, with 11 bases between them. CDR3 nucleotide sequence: TGTGCCAGCAGGGTTGGGGCCGGCAATCAGCCCCAGCATTTT. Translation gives CASRVGAGNQPQHF.

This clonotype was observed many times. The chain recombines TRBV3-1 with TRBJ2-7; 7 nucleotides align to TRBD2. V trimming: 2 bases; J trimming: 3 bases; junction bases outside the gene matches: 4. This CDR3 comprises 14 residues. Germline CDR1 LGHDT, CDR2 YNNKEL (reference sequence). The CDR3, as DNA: TGTGCCAGCAGCCAACAGCGGGGTAGCTACGAGCAGTACTTC. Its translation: CASSQQRGSYEQYF.

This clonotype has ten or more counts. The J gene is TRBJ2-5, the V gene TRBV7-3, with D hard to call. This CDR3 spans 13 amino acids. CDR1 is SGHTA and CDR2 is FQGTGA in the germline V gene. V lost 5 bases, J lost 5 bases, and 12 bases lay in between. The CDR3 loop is CASSLRPPETQYF. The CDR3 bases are TGTGCCAGCAGCCTTCGACCCCCCGAGACCCAGTACTTC.

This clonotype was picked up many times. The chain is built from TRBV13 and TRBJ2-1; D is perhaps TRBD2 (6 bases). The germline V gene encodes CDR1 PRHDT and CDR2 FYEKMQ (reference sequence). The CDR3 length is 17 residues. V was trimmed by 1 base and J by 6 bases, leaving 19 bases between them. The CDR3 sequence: CASSLEGWRANGNEQFF. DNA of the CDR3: TGTGCCAGCAGCTTAGAAGGTTGGAGGGCCAACGGCAATGAGCAGTTCTTC.